This T cell receptor beta chain was profiled in a study of blood T cell repertoires in COVID-19. Whole-study context: Samples taken during acute and convalescent COVID-19 were collected in the United States, Italy and Spain. Sources were T cells, B-cell-depleted T cells, or PBMCs; the material itself was cDNA or gDNA.

Original data processing: Estimation of nucleated cell counts was performed using reference gene primer amplification. Produced via immunoSEQ multiplex PCR; TCRdb's table is partial and in-frame only. V and J calls and clone size follow that table, whereas D and trimming were derived from the DNA. The sample has about 200,000 clones; 80% to 85% are singletons. This clone was counted a single time. The CDR3 covers 20 residues. Per germline, CDR1 MNHNS and CDR2 SASEGT. The V segment lost 4 bases and the J segment 4 bases; nucleotides outside the gene matches: 14. Seattle patients were enrolled during active infection and followed longitudinally.

This chain uses TRBV6-1 with TRBJ2-2; 14 bases agree with TRBD2. The receptor's source is an elderly woman with COVID-19, enrolled during active disease. Material: peripheral blood. Here the CDR3 reads CASSGSPGLAGVGGTGELFF. DNA of the CDR3: TGTGCCAGCAGTGGTAGTCCGGGACTAGCGGGGGTCGGTGGCACCGGGGAGCTGTTTTTT.